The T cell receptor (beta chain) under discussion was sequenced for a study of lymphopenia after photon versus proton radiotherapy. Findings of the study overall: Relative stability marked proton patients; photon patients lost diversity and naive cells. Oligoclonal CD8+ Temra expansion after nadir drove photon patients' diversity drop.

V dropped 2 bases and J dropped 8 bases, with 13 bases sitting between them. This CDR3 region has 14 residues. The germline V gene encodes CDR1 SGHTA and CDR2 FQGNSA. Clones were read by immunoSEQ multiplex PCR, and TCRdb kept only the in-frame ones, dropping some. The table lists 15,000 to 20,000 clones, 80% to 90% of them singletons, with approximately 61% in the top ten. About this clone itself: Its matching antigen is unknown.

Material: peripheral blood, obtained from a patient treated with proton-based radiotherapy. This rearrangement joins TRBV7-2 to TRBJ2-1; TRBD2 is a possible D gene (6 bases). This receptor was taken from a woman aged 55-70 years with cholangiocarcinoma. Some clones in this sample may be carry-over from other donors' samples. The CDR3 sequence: CASSLMRGEDEQFF. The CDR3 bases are TGTGCCAGCAGCTTAATGCGAGGGGAGGATGAGCAGTTCTTC.